Listed below are T cell receptor beta chains from one sample, sequenced in a study of CD8+ T cells in alopecia areata. The assay was immunoSEQ multiplex PCR, and TCRdb's table has in-frame clones only and misses some. The sample includes roughly 150,000 clones, roughly 44% seen only once; the top ten take less than 8%. The sample comprised CD4+ T cells sorted from blood. Receptors originate from a human donor with alopecia areata. CDR3s include the opening cysteine and the closing phenylalanine or tryptophan. The order of the fields is J gene, V gene, clone size, D gene, CDR3 DNA, CDR3 protein. A D gene is named only where the DNA matches it firmly. Clone size appears in some rows only: once, few, many, or a class for an expanded clone.

TRBJ2-7,TRBV6-5,once,-,TGTGCCAGCAGCTTTGACAGGTCCTACGAGCAGTACTTC,CASSFDRSYEQYF
TRBJ2-7,TRBV5-1,-,-,TGCGCCAGCAGCTGGGACCCATCCTACGAGCAGTACTTC,CASSWDPSYEQYF
TRBJ2-3,TRBV2,-,-,TGTGCCAGTCCGCCGGGTTTGTTCACAGATACGCAGTATTTT,CASPPGLFTDTQYF
TRBJ1-1,TRBV29-1,-,-,TGCAGCGTTGAAAATAAACAGATGAACACTGAAGCTTTCTTT,CSVENKQMNTEAFF
TRBJ2-3,TRBV5-1,-,-,TGCGCCAGCAGCTTGGAATGGGATACGCAGTATTTT,CASSLEWDTQYF
TRBJ2-7,TRBV29-1,-,-,TGCAGCGTTGAATCCTACTACGAGCAGTACTTC,CSVESYYEQYF
TRBJ2-1,TRBV19,few,TRBD1,TGTGCCAGTAGTCAGACCGGACAGGGGAGCTCCTACAATGAGCAGTTCTTC,CASSQTGQGSSYNEQFF
TRBJ2-7,TRBV7-9,-,TRBD1,TGTGCCAGCGGAAGGGACAGGTCGAGCGAGCAGTACTTC,CASGRDRSSEQYF
TRBJ1-5,TRBV27,-,TRBD1,TGTGCCAGCAGTTCCGGGACAGCTGTATGGCAGCCCCAGCATTTT,CASSSGTAVWQPQHF
TRBJ1-2,TRBV27,-,-,TGTGCCAGCAGCCCCTCGTCGGGACGGTCTAAAGGCTACACCTTC,CASSPSSGRSKGYTF
TRBJ2-2,TRBV2,-,-,TGTGCCAGCAGGGAAACCGGGGAGCTGTTTTTT,CASRETGELFF
TRBJ2-5,TRBV7-2,few,TRBD2,TGTGCCAGCAGCTCAGGACTAGCGGAAGAGACCCAGTACTTC,CASSSGLAEETQYF
TRBJ2-5,TRBV6-6,-,-,TGTGCCAGCAGGGTAGAGGAGACCCAGTACTTC,CASRVEETQYF
TRBJ2-3,TRBV29-1,few,-,TGCAGCGTTGATCGGACAGTTAGCACAGATACGCAGTATTTT,CSVDRTVSTDTQYF
TRBJ2-3,TRBV4-1,-,-,TGCGCCAGCAGTGGATTCACAGATACGCAGTATTTT,CASSGFTDTQYF
TRBJ2-3,TRBV5-1,-,-,TGCGCCAGCGCTTGGCAGGGGCGAGGAGATACGCAGTATTTT,CASAWQGRGDTQYF
TRBJ1-5,TRBV5-1,-,-,TGCGCCAGCAGCTTGGGGGTTGGAGGCAATCAGCCCCAGCATTTT,CASSLGVGGNQPQHF
TRBJ1-1,TRBV5-1,-,-,TGCGCCAGCAGCTTGGAGGGAGGCACTGAAGCTTTCTTT,CASSLEGGTEAFF
TRBJ1-2,TRBV25-1,-,-,TGTGCCAGCAGTGGGACAGCTAACTATGGCTACACCTTC,CASSGTANYGYTF
TRBJ2-6,TRBV9,-,-,TGTGCCAGCAGCGCTTCCGATGGGGGGCGCGGAGGGGCCAACGTCCTGACTTTC,CASSASDGGRGGANVLTF
TRBJ2-1,TRBV5-1,-,-,TGCGCCAGCAGCTTAGGAGTCTACAATGAGCAGTTCTTC,CASSLGVYNEQFF
TRBJ2-4,TRBV18,few,TRBD2,TGTGCCAGCTCACCACCAACGGGAGGGGTTGACATTCAGTACTTC,CASSPPTGGVDIQYF
TRBJ1-1,TRBV5-1,-,-,TGCGCCAGCAGCTTGTGGGGGCGCACTGAAGCTTTCTTT,CASSLWGRTEAFF
TRBJ2-4,TRBV7-9,few,-,TGTGCCAGCAGCTTAGTATGGCAGGGGAGGAAGAACATTCAGTACTTC,CASSLVWQGRKNIQYF
TRBJ2-1,TRBV23-1,few,TRBD2,TGCGCCAGCGTCCCCTTGAGCGGGAGACGCAATGAGCAGTTCTTC,CASVPLSGRRNEQFF
TRBJ2-5,TRBV7-9,-,-,TGTGCCAGCAGCTTAGGACAGACGGACCAGGAGACCCAGTACTTC,CASSLGQTDQETQYF